The 30 T cell receptor beta chains below all came from one sample that was sequenced in a study of shared clonotypes between healthy human individuals. Clones were read by immunoSEQ multiplex PCR, and TCRdb kept only the in-frame ones, dropping some. The sample carries around 320,000 clones, about nine tenths recorded once. Sequencing was done on a sample of memory CD8+ T cells sorted from blood. Described subset: CD45RO+ cells pooled with CCR7-negative TemRA cells. The receptor set was obtained from a man aged 18-30 years in good health.

This chain uses TRBV9 with TRBJ2-7, with 7 bases that match TRBD2. CDR1 is SGDLS, CDR2 YYNGEE, per germline. The CDR3 loop spans 13 amino acids. The junction had 1 base not matched to a gene; V was cut back by 3 bases and J by 1 base. This CDR3 reads CASSGGGSYEQYF. In DNA form, the CDR3 reads TGTGCCAGCAGCGGCGGGGGTTCCTACGAGCAGTACTTC.

The CDR3 region has the DNA TGTGCTAGTGGTTTGGTTCCCAGCGGGAGTGGTGATACGCAGTATTTT. This gives the protein CASGLVPSGSGDTQYF. V usage is TRBV12-5 and J usage is TRBJ2-3; 8 bases map to TRBD2. CDR1 is LGHNT and CDR2 is FRNRAP in the germline V gene. Trimming cost V 0 bases and J 6 bases; bases outside gene matches: 8. CDR3 size: 16 residues.

This chain uses TRBV4-1 with TRBJ2-6; D might be TRBD2 (5 bases). CDR1 and CDR2 from the germline V gene are MGHRA and YSYEKL. V shed 0 bases and J shed 4 bases, with 10 bases lying between them. There are 16 residues in the CDR3. CDR3 DNA sequence: TGCGCCAGCAGCCAAGATCCCGGGGTCGGGGCCAACGTCCTGACTTTC. Its protein product is CASSQDPGVGANVLTF.

The chain carries TRBV6-1 and TRBJ1-5; 7 nucleotides agree with TRBD1. The trim removed 3 bases at V and 6 bases at J, leaving 8 bases unmatched. CDR3 size: 15 residues. CDR1 is MNHNS and CDR2 is SASEGT in the germline V gene. Here the CDR3 reads CASSDQQGNSQPQHF. CDR3 bases: TGTGCCAGCAGTGATCAACAGGGGAATAGTCAGCCCCAGCATTTT.

This chain uses TRBV6-5 with TRBJ2-1, with a tentative D call TRBD2 (6 bases). V gave up 6 bases and J gave up 6 bases, with 9 bases separating them. The CDR3 length is 12 residues. Germline CDR1 reads MNHEY; CDR2 reads SVGAGI. CDR3 nucleotide sequence: TGTGCCAGCAGCAAGACTAGCAATGAGCAGTTCTTC. Translating it yields CASSKTSNEQFF.

This clone was observed once. This sample also contains other DNA sequences that code for the same CDR3. The V call is TRBV28, the J call TRBJ1-2; D not resolved. The CDR3 is made up of 11 amino acids. Germline-derived CDR1 and CDR2 are MDHEN and SYDVKM. Trimming cost V 3 bases and J 6 bases, with 5 bases left between them. The CDR3 is CASSFEDGYTF. For the CDR3, the DNA is TGTGCCAGCAGTTTTGAAGATGGCTACACCTTC.

This clone has only one observation. The chain is built from TRBV6-6 and TRBJ1-4; 7 nucleotides agree with TRBD1. The CDR3 consists of 16 residues. V lost 6 bases to trimming and J lost 0 bases; unmatched junction nucleotides: 7. Germline V gene data show CDR1 as MNHNY and CDR2 as SVGAGI (reference sequence). The CDR3 DNA reads as TGTGCCAGCAGCTATGGGACAGCGTCAACTAATGAAAAACTGTTTTTT. It is translated as CASSYGTASTNEKLFF.

This rearrangement joins TRBV13 to TRBJ2-7; tentatively, D is TRBD1 or TRBD2 (5 bases each). Germline V lookup: CDR1 PRHDT, CDR2 FYEKMQ (reference sequence). V lost 6 bases to trimming and J lost 4 bases, with 16 bases between them. The CDR3 spans 14 residues. CDR3 nucleotides: TGTGCCAGCAGTTTTGGGGGTTTAGGATACGAGCAGTACTTC. Translating it yields CASSFGGLGYEQYF.

This clone was seen just once. Here the CDR3 reads CASSYSVSGSYNEQFF. The CDR3 DNA is TGTGCCAGCAGTTACTCCGTTAGCGGGAGCTACAATGAGCAGTTCTTC. The chain carries TRBV6-5 and TRBJ2-1, with 9 bases identical to TRBD2. J gave up 3 bases and V 0 bases, and 3 bases lay outside the gene matches. The V gene's germline CDR1 is MNHEY and CDR2 SVGAGI. The CDR3 has 16 amino acids.

V usage is TRBV5-1 and J usage is TRBJ1-2; 8 bases match TRBD1. The CDR3 covers 14 residues. V trimming: 4 bases; J trimming: 7 bases; junction bases outside the gene matches: 9. Germline V CDR1 and CDR2: SGHRS, YFSETQ. CDR3: CASSRGQGLSGYTF. CDR3 coding DNA: TGCGCCAGCAGCCGAGGACAGGGTTTGAGTGGCTACACCTTC.

This clone was observed at least ten times. CDR3 sequence reads: CASSLEGGQGNSNQPQHF. CDR3 DNA sequence: TGTGCCAGCAGCTTGGAGGGGGGACAGGGGAACAGCAATCAGCCCCAGCATTTT. The chain has TRBV5-4 and TRBJ1-5; 10 nucleotides agree with TRBD1. The CDR3 length is 18 residues. Germline V gene sequence: CDR1 SGHNT, CDR2 YYREEE (reference sequence). The V segment lost 0 bases and the J segment 1 base; nucleotides outside the gene matches: 7.

This clone appeared once. The chain uses TRBV11-3 and TRBJ2-7; D might be TRBD1 or TRBD2, each matching 6 bases. Germline V gene lookup returns CDR1 SGHNT and CDR2 YENEEA. V was shortened by 5 bases and J by 0 bases, with 17 bases between the two germline ends. CDR3 length: 16 residues. The DNA of the CDR3 is TGTGCCAGCAGCGATGGGGGGCGGGACCCCTCCTACGAGCAGTACTTC. Residues: CASSDGGRDPSYEQYF.

The chain carries TRBV28 and TRBJ1-1; D unresolved. This CDR3 region has 14 residues. Germline V CDR1 and CDR2: MDHEN, SYDVKM. V was pared by 3 bases and J by 4 bases, with 12 bases between. CDR3 region: CASSFTELGTEAFF. The DNA for the CDR3 is TGTGCCAGCAGTTTCACCGAACTTGGCACTGAAGCTTTCTTT.

The rearrangement links TRBV4-2 to TRBJ2-5; 11 nucleotides align to TRBD2. The CDR3 runs to 15 residues. The germline V gene has CDR1 LGHNA and CDR2 YNFKEQ. Trimming cost V 4 bases and J 1 base; bases outside gene matches: 2. The CDR3 spells CASSPLAGGQETQYF. The CDR3 DNA reads TGTGCCAGCAGCCCTCTAGCGGGGGGCCAAGAGACCCAGTACTTC.

This chain links TRBV7-4 with TRBJ1-1, with TRBD1 matching 8 bases. Per the germline V gene, CDR1 is SGHVT and CDR2 is SQSDAQ. The CDR3 has 13 residues. V was pared by 5 bases and J by 5 bases, with 4 bases of the junction left unmatched. Written as DNA, the CDR3 is TGTGCCAGCAGCCTGGACAGGGAAACTGAAGCTTTCTTT. Protein sequence: CASSLDRETEAFF.

The V gene is TRBV5-6, the J gene TRBJ2-7; the D gene is possibly TRBD1 (6 bases). This CDR3 has 15 amino acids. Germline loops: CDR1 SGHDT, CDR2 YYEEEE. V lost 3 bases to trimming and J lost 2 bases, with 15 bases between them. The DNA for the CDR3 is TGTGCCAGCAGCTCGACAGGTCTCATTACCTACGAGCAGTACTTC. The encoded protein is CASSSTGLITYEQYF.

The chain recombines TRBV27 with TRBJ1-1; the D gene is possibly TRBD1 (6 bases). Germline-derived CDR1 and CDR2 are MNHEY and SMNVEV (reference sequence). Trimming removed 5 bases at V and 7 bases at J, with 32 bases between. The CDR3 contains 19 residues. The DNA of the CDR3 is TGTGCCAGCAGTACAAACAGGGTTTCTGGCTTCGAAACAAAAAATGAAGCTTTCTTT. Its protein product is CASSTNRVSGFETKNEAFF.

About this clone: At one boundary the junction diverges from the germline segment, which might be a read error. The chain is built from TRBV10-3 and TRBJ2-1, with a tentative D call TRBD2 (6 bases). CDR3 length equals 16 residues. Germline assignment: CDR1 ENHRY and CDR2 SYGVKD. The CDR3 sequence: CAISESGGVSDNEQFF. CDR3 in DNA: TGTGCCATCAGTGAGTCGGGAGGCGTCTCCGACAATGAGCAGTTCTTC.

The CDR3 region is CASSPPGLAGGRDEQYF. CDR3 coding DNA: TGTGCCAGCTCACCCCCGGGACTAGCGGGAGGTCGGGACGAGCAGTACTTC. The chain uses TRBV18 and TRBJ2-7; TRBD2 agrees at 15 bases. Germline trimming cut 3 bases from V and 5 bases from J; bases unmatched to any gene: 8. The CDR3 totals 17 residues. CDR1 KGHSH and CDR2 LQKENI come from the germline V gene.

The CDR3 region is CASSLATAPNTEAFF. The CDR3 nucleotides read TGTGCCAGCAGCTTAGCGACCGCACCCAACACTGAAGCTTTCTTT. The chain joins TRBV7-9 to TRBJ1-1; D is uncertain. Germline V gene data show CDR1 as SEHNR and CDR2 as FQNEAQ (reference sequence). The CDR3 consists of 15 residues. V lost 0 bases, J lost 2 bases, and 10 bases lay in between.

This clone was seen just once. The chain carries TRBV4-1 and TRBJ2-7; D is perhaps TRBD2 (6 bases). Trimming cost V 3 bases and J 7 bases, with 13 bases left between them. The CDR3 sequence is 13 residues long. CDR1 and CDR2 (germline): MGHRA, YSYEKL. DNA for the CDR3: TGCGCCAGCAGCCACGGGACTGAGGGAGAGCAGTACTTC. This sequence encodes CASSHGTEGEQYF.

The chain couples TRBV4-3 to TRBJ1-2, with D uncertain. The germline V gene encodes CDR1 LGHNA and CDR2 YSLEER. V lost 5 bases, J lost 3 bases, and 7 bases lay in between. The CDR3 runs 12 residues. CDR3 sequence: CASSGEDYGYTF. In nucleotides, the CDR3 is TGCGCCAGCAGCGGGGAAGACTATGGCTACACCTTC.

The chain has TRBV6-1 and TRBJ1-4; TRBD1 might be the D (5 bases). The germline gives CDR1 MNHNS, CDR2 SASEGT. The CDR3 sequence is 17 residues long. V lost 3 bases, J lost 5 bases, and 19 bases lay in between. This CDR3 is CASSENLAGTGNEKLFF. CDR3 in DNA: TGTGCCAGCAGTGAGAACTTAGCCGGGACGGGAAATGAAAAACTGTTTTTT.

This chain uses TRBV25-1 with TRBJ2-7, with 8 bases fitting TRBD2. Germline V CDR1 and CDR2: MGHDK, SYGVNS. The CDR3 extends over 16 amino acids. V gave up 0 bases and J gave up 6 bases; unmatched junction bases: 10. The CDR3 region is CASSEYSGTGGVEQYF. The CDR3 DNA is TGTGCCAGCAGTGAATATAGCGGGACGGGTGGGGTCGAGCAGTACTTC.

This clone was found once. This chain connects TRBV29-1 to TRBJ2-5; D not certain. Germline CDR1 reads SQVTM; CDR2 reads ANQGSEA. Trimming stripped 0 bases from V and 7 bases from J, with 15 bases between. The CDR3 has 14 amino acids. CDR3 amino acids: CSVEDWARPGTQYF. CDR3 DNA sequence: TGCAGCGTTGAAGATTGGGCCCGACCCGGGACCCAGTACTTC.

The chain couples TRBV7-3 to TRBJ2-3; D is perhaps TRBD1 or TRBD2 (5 bases each). Per germline, CDR1 SGHTA and CDR2 FQGTGA. Trimming took off 1 base at V and 2 bases at J, with 13 bases between the two ends. This CDR3 has 16 residues. Here the CDR3 DNA reads TGTGCCAGCAGCTTAATCCTTGTCGGGGCCACAGATACGCAGTATTTT. It translates to CASSLILVGATDTQYF.

The gene calls are TRBV14 and TRBJ2-1; D ambiguous. CDR3 length equals 15 residues. CDR1 and CDR2 (germline): SGHDN, FVKESK. With 8 bases removed from V and 8 bases from J, the gap between germline ends came to 22 bases. The CDR3 sequence is CASVRLKVNCDEQFF. The CDR3 DNA reads as TGTGCCAGCGTGAGGCTGAAGGTAAATTGCGATGAGCAGTTCTTC.

This sequence joins TRBV13 and TRBJ1-2; 10 nucleotides line up with TRBD1. Germline CDR1 and CDR2: PRHDT and FYEKMQ (reference sequence). This CDR3 spans 15 amino acids. V dropped 1 base and J dropped 8; count of bases not matched to a gene: 7. The CDR3 loop reads CASSLEGQGTIGYTF. The CDR3 nucleotides are TGTGCCAGCAGCTTAGAGGGACAGGGGACTATCGGCTACACCTTC.

On this clone itself: This specimen includes other DNA sequences encoding the same CDR3. The V and J genes are TRBV9 and TRBJ2-5; D gene ambiguous. Germline V CDR1 and CDR2: SGDLS, YYNGEE. This CDR3 has 14 amino acids. Trimming took 0 bases from V and 5 from J, leaving 11 bases between them. CDR3 DNA sequence: TGTGCCAGCAGCGTAGACGGCTCGGTGGAGACCCAGTACTTC. Encoded protein: CASSVDGSVETQYF.

In the case of this clone: This CDR3 is also generated by other DNA sequences in the sample. This chain joins TRBV27 and TRBJ2-7, with 8 bases fitting TRBD1. V lost 0 bases, J lost 3 bases, and 7 bases stayed unmatched. The CDR3 contains 16 residues. The germline gives CDR1 MNHEY, CDR2 SMNVEV (reference sequence). This CDR3 is CASSLSAGTGFYEQYF. The CDR3 coding sequence is TGTGCCAGCAGTTTATCGGCCGGGACAGGTTTCTACGAGCAGTACTTC.